These T cell receptor beta chains were read from a single sample in a study of OX40 agonist ivuxolimab in advanced cancers. Clones were sequenced by immunoSEQ multiplex PCR, and TCRdb holds only the in-frame ones, with some missing. The sample consists of 45,000 to 60,000 clones, around 93% of them appearing once. The source material was CD4+ or CD8+ T cells sorted from blood, sampled in a trial of the OX40 agonist ivuxolimab. These receptors all come from an adult with an advanced solid tumor such as melanoma, head and neck, liver or kidney cancer. The CDR3 runs from the conserved cysteine through the conserved F or W. Each record gives: J gene, V gene, D gene, clone size, CDR3 protein, CDR3 DNA. The D gene is left open where the match is weak. Only some rows state a clone size, as once, few, many or a class for expanded clones.

j_call: TRBJ2-7; v_call: TRBV28; d_call: TRBD1; clone_size: NA; cdr3_aa: CASSSPRDSLSYEQYF; cdr3_nt: TGTGCCAGCAGTTCCCCACGGGACAGCCTTTCCTACGAGCAGTACTTC
j_call: TRBJ2-7; v_call: TRBV5-6; d_call: TRBD2; clone_size: NA; cdr3_aa: CASSLAQGLADYEQYF; cdr3_nt: TGTGCCAGCAGCTTGGCCCAGGGTCTAGCGGACTACGAGCAGTACTTC
j_call: TRBJ2-1; v_call: TRBV14; d_call: NA; clone_size: NA; cdr3_aa: CASSLAWASVKFF; cdr3_nt: TGTGCCAGCAGCTTGGCCTGGGCTAGCGTGAAGTTCTTC
j_call: TRBJ1-1; v_call: TRBV5-3; d_call: NA; clone_size: NA; cdr3_aa: CARSYLGEGTEAFF; cdr3_nt: TGTGCCAGAAGCTACTTAGGGGAGGGCACTGAAGCTTTCTTT
j_call: TRBJ2-7; v_call: TRBV21-1; d_call: NA; clone_size: once; cdr3_aa: CASTRTSGRIEQYF; cdr3_nt: TGTGCCAGCACCAGGACTAGCGGGAGAATCGAGCAGTACTTC
j_call: TRBJ2-3; v_call: TRBV9; d_call: TRBD1; clone_size: NA; cdr3_aa: CASSVTGTGLRTDTQYF; cdr3_nt: TGTGCCAGCAGCGTAACCGGGACAGGACTCCGCACAGATACGCAGTATTTT
j_call: TRBJ2-2; v_call: TRBV6-1; d_call: NA; clone_size: NA; cdr3_aa: CASSESQVANTGELFF; cdr3_nt: TGTGCCAGCAGTGAGTCGCAGGTCGCGAACACCGGGGAGCTGTTTTTT
j_call: TRBJ2-1; v_call: TRBV11-2; d_call: NA; clone_size: NA; cdr3_aa: CASSLYKGVYNEQFF; cdr3_nt: TGTGCCAGCAGCTTATATAAGGGGGTTTACAATGAGCAGTTCTTC
j_call: TRBJ2-7; v_call: TRBV19; d_call: TRBD2; clone_size: NA; cdr3_aa: CASSITLAGAYEQYF; cdr3_nt: TGTGCCAGTAGTATAACCCTAGCGGGAGCGTACGAGCAGTACTTC
j_call: TRBJ1-1; v_call: TRBV14; d_call: NA; clone_size: once; cdr3_aa: CASSQDPPGWKNTEAFF; cdr3_nt: TGTGCCAGCAGCCAAGATCCCCCCGGGTGGAAGAACACTGAAGCTTTCTTT
j_call: TRBJ1-5; v_call: TRBV7-6; d_call: NA; clone_size: NA; cdr3_aa: CASSLGVAGSNQPQHF; cdr3_nt: TGTGCCAGCAGCTTAGGGGTGGCAGGGAGCAATCAGCCCCAGCATTTT
j_call: TRBJ2-1; v_call: TRBV19; d_call: TRBD2; clone_size: NA; cdr3_aa: CASLAGGPLNEQFF; cdr3_nt: TGTGCCAGCTTAGCGGGAGGTCCCCTTAATGAGCAGTTCTTC
j_call: TRBJ2-7; v_call: TRBV9; d_call: NA; clone_size: NA; cdr3_aa: CASSASSGAGGTYEQYF; cdr3_nt: TGTGCCAGCAGCGCGAGTAGTGGGGCAGGAGGGACCTACGAGCAGTACTTC
j_call: TRBJ1-3; v_call: TRBV9; d_call: TRBD1; clone_size: NA; cdr3_aa: CASSGGQGIGNTIYF; cdr3_nt: TGTGCCAGCAGCGGGGGACAGGGGATTGGAAACACCATATATTTT
j_call: TRBJ2-1; v_call: TRBV19; d_call: NA; clone_size: few; cdr3_aa: CASSSTLDNEQFF; cdr3_nt: TGTGCCAGTAGTAGCACTCTTGACAATGAGCAGTTCTTC
j_call: TRBJ2-1; v_call: TRBV7-6; d_call: TRBD2; clone_size: NA; cdr3_aa: CASSPGLATSSYNEQFF; cdr3_nt: TGTGCCAGCAGCCCGGGACTAGCTACTAGCTCCTACAATGAGCAGTTCTTC
j_call: TRBJ1-2; v_call: TRBV27; d_call: TRBD1; clone_size: NA; cdr3_aa: CASSSRGQGAVSYGYTF; cdr3_nt: TGTGCCAGCAGTTCACGGGGACAGGGGGCCGTTTCCTATGGCTACACCTTC
j_call: TRBJ2-1; v_call: TRBV7-8; d_call: NA; clone_size: NA; cdr3_aa: CASSLVDTTNEQFF; cdr3_nt: TGTGCCAGCAGCTTAGTGGATACGACCAATGAGCAGTTCTTC
j_call: TRBJ2-2; v_call: TRBV15; d_call: TRBD1; clone_size: NA; cdr3_aa: CATSAGQGRDTGELFF; cdr3_nt: TGTGCCACCAGCGCCGGACAGGGTAGGGACACCGGGGAGCTGTTTTTT
j_call: TRBJ1-1; v_call: TRBV18; d_call: NA; clone_size: NA; cdr3_aa: CASSPSGTWNTEAFF; cdr3_nt: TGTGCCAGCTCACCCTCCGGGACATGGAACACTGAAGCTTTCTTT
j_call: TRBJ1-1; v_call: TRBV27; d_call: NA; clone_size: NA; cdr3_aa: CASRQFDTEAFF; cdr3_nt: TGTGCCAGCAGACAGTTTGACACTGAAGCTTTCTTT
j_call: TRBJ2-7; v_call: TRBV30; d_call: TRBD1; clone_size: NA; cdr3_aa: CAWSAPGQGAYEQYF; cdr3_nt: TGTGCCTGGAGTGCCCCGGGACAGGGGGCTTACGAGCAGTACTTC
j_call: TRBJ2-1; v_call: TRBV27; d_call: NA; clone_size: NA; cdr3_aa: CASSSELFFQAGYNEQFF; cdr3_nt: TGTGCCAGCAGCTCAGAACTGTTCTTTCAAGCGGGTTACAATGAGCAGTTCTTC
j_call: TRBJ2-5; v_call: TRBV13; d_call: NA; clone_size: NA; cdr3_aa: CASSLRGQQETQYF; cdr3_nt: TGTGCCAGCAGCTTAAGAGGACAGCAAGAGACCCAGTACTTC
j_call: TRBJ2-2; v_call: TRBV7-6; d_call: NA; clone_size: NA; cdr3_aa: CASSRETGELFF; cdr3_nt: TGTGCCAGCAGCAGGGAGACCGGGGAGCTGTTTTTT
j_call: TRBJ2-1; v_call: TRBV28; d_call: NA; clone_size: NA; cdr3_aa: CASRSQPGPYNEQFF; cdr3_nt: TGTGCCAGCAGGAGTCAACCGGGACCTTACAATGAGCAGTTCTTC
j_call: TRBJ2-7; v_call: TRBV7-8; d_call: TRBD1; clone_size: NA; cdr3_aa: CASSLAGTGRYEQYF; cdr3_nt: TGTGCCAGCAGCTTGGCCGGGACAGGGCGCTACGAGCAGTACTTC
j_call: TRBJ2-1; v_call: TRBV9; d_call: NA; clone_size: NA; cdr3_aa: CASSVGMTSNEQFF; cdr3_nt: TGTGCCAGCAGCGTAGGGATGACAAGCAATGAGCAGTTCTTC
j_call: TRBJ2-7; v_call: TRBV27; d_call: TRBD2; clone_size: NA; cdr3_aa: CASSLVAGGPHEQYF; cdr3_nt: TGTGCCAGCAGTTTGGTAGCGGGAGGGCCTCACGAGCAGTACTTC
j_call: TRBJ2-3; v_call: TRBV29-1; d_call: NA; clone_size: NA; cdr3_aa: CSFCEEGLTDTQYF; cdr3_nt: TGCAGCTTCTGTGAAGAGGGCCTCACAGATACGCAGTATTTT
j_call: TRBJ2-1; v_call: TRBV4-1; d_call: NA; clone_size: many; cdr3_aa: CASSQGDLTNEQFF; cdr3_nt: TGCGCCAGCAGCCAAGGAGACTTAACAAATGAGCAGTTCTTC
j_call: TRBJ2-2; v_call: TRBV28; d_call: NA; clone_size: NA; cdr3_aa: CASSLLLTGELFF; cdr3_nt: TGTGCCAGCAGTTTATTGCTGACCGGGGAGCTGTTTTTT
j_call: TRBJ2-5; v_call: TRBV6-8; d_call: NA; clone_size: NA; cdr3_aa: CASSYSGNQETQYF; cdr3_nt: TGTGCCAGCAGTTACTCAGGGAATCAAGAGACCCAGTACTTC
j_call: TRBJ1-4; v_call: TRBV6-5; d_call: NA; clone_size: NA; cdr3_aa: CASSYHPDGRNEKLFF; cdr3_nt: TGTGCCAGCAGTTACCACCCTGACGGGCGGAATGAAAAACTGTTTTTT
j_call: TRBJ2-7; v_call: TRBV6-5; d_call: TRBD1; clone_size: NA; cdr3_aa: CASSYLRDRAAEQYF; cdr3_nt: TGTGCCAGCAGTTACCTCCGGGACAGGGCTGCCGAGCAGTACTTC
j_call: TRBJ2-1; v_call: TRBV9; d_call: TRBD1; clone_size: once; cdr3_aa: CASSPRTGGMYDEQFF; cdr3_nt: TGTGCCAGCAGCCCAAGGACAGGGGGAATGTACGATGAGCAGTTCTTC
j_call: TRBJ2-1; v_call: TRBV5-1; d_call: TRBD2; clone_size: NA; cdr3_aa: CASSLELAGSYNEQFF; cdr3_nt: TGCGCCAGCAGCTTGGAGTTAGCGGGATCCTACAATGAGCAGTTCTTC
j_call: TRBJ1-2; v_call: TRBV27; d_call: TRBD1; clone_size: NA; cdr3_aa: CASSLLISGGHYGYTF; cdr3_nt: TGTGCCAGCAGCTTACTCATTTCAGGGGGCCACTATGGCTACACCTTC
j_call: TRBJ2-2; v_call: TRBV2; d_call: TRBD2; clone_size: NA; cdr3_aa: CASRGLAGPGTGELFF; cdr3_nt: TGTGCCAGCAGAGGACTAGCGGGACCGGGGACCGGGGAGCTGTTTTTT
j_call: TRBJ2-7; v_call: TRBV21-1; d_call: NA; clone_size: NA; cdr3_aa: CASSKEIGGGRVHEQYF; cdr3_nt: TGTGCCAGCAGCAAAGAAATTGGGGGGGGCAGGGTCCACGAGCAGTACTTC